This TCR beta chain was retrieved from a study of T cell responses to AZD1222 COVID-19 vaccine. Overall study findings and caveats: Donors skewed white British and female; clonal diversity was possibly underestimated. Baseline testing showed seropositivity in only six AZD1222 recipients. The peak T cell response came first, and repertoires were sampled only after it.

Using immunoSEQ multiplex PCR, the repertoire was profiled, and TCRdb retains in-frame clones only, with some absent. The table shows fewer than 130,000 clones, with 90% to 95% occurring only once. Germline V gene lookup returns CDR1 SGHVS and CDR2 FNYEAQ. V was cut by 0 bases and J by 3 bases, with 6 bases left in between. This CDR3 has 15 residues. A note on this clone: Its target is unknown.

This receptor was taken from an adult in good health. The chain recombines TRBV7-6 with TRBJ1-6; no clear D gene. Material: peripheral blood, obtained on day 0 of AZD1222 vaccination. CDR3 coding DNA: TGTGCCAGCAGCTTAGCTAACAGCTATAATTCACCCCTCCACTTT. Amino acids: CASSLANSYNSPLHF. Together with reference TRBV7-6 and TRBJ1-6, the CDR3 gives the full variable domain: GAGVSQSPRYKVTKRGQDVALRCDPISGHVSLYWYRQALGQGPEFLTYFNYEAQQDKSGLPNDRFSAERPEGSISTLTIQRTEQRDSAMYRCASSLANSYNSPLHFGNGTRLTVT.